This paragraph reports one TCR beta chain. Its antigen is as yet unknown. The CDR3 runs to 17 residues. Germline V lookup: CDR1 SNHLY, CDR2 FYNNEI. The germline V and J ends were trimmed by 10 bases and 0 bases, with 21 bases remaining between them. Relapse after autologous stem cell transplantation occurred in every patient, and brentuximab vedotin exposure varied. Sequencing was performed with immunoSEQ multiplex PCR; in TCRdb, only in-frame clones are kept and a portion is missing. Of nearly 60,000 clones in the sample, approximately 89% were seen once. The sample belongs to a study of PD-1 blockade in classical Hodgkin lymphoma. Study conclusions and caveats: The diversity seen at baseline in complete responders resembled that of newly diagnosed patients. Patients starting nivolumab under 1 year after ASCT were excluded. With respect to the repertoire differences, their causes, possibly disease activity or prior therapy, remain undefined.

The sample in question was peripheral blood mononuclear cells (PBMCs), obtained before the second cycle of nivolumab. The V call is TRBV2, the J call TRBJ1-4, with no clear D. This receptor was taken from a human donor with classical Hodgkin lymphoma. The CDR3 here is CATRRGRESTTNEKLFF. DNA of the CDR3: TGTGCCACCCGAAGAGGTCGGGAGTCGACAACTAATGAAAAACTGTTTTTT.